The 32 T cell receptor beta chains below all came from one sample that was sequenced in a study of blood T cell repertoires in COVID-19. Libraries were prepared by immunoSEQ multiplex PCR; TCRdb keeps only in-frame clonotypes and omits some of them. The data show more than 65,000 clones, with about 80% seen just once and roughly 36% held by the top ten. Sample: peripheral blood. Every receptor here comes from a woman between 70 and 85 years old with acute or convalescent COVID-19.

The table lists this clone with a few counts. The rearrangement joins TRBV5-1 to TRBJ1-1, with D uncertain. Germline CDR1 reads SGHRS; CDR2 reads YFSETQ. Trimming removed 1 base from V and 0 bases from J, with 7 bases in between. This CDR3 has 14 amino acids. The CDR3 spells CASSLTVVNTEAFF. The CDR3 DNA follows: TGCGCCAGCAGCTTGACAGTAGTGAACACTGAAGCTTTCTTT. Filled out from reference TRBV5-1 and TRBJ1-1, the complete variable domain reads KAGVTQTPRYLIKTRGQQVTLSCSPISGHRSVSWYQQTPGQGLQFLFEYFSETQRNKGNFPGRFSGRQFSNSRSEMNVSTLELGDSALYLCASSLTVVNTEAFFGQGTRLTVV.

The chain links TRBV29-1 to TRBJ2-3; the D gene is possibly TRBD1 (5 bases). The length of the CDR3 is 16 residues. The V end was cut by 5 bases, the J end by 0 bases, with 18 bases between. Germline assignment: CDR1 SQVTM and CDR2 ANQGSEA. The CDR3 reads CSVRRMDISSTDTQYF. The CDR3, as DNA: TGCAGCGTTCGAAGAATGGACATCTCTAGCACAGATACGCAGTATTTT.

This chain links TRBV24-1 with TRBJ2-7; D perhaps matches TRBD1 (5 bases). CDR3 length: 13 amino acids. With 5 bases removed from V and 3 bases from J, the gap between germline ends came to 10 bases. Germline V gene lookup returns CDR1 KGHDR and CDR2 SFDVKD. The CDR3 reads CATSVAGNYEQYF. The CDR3 DNA is TGTGCCACCAGTGTAGCAGGGAACTACGAGCAGTACTTC.

V usage is TRBV5-4 and J usage is TRBJ1-5, with 8 bases matching TRBD1. The CDR3 extends over 14 amino acids. Germline CDR1 and CDR2: SGHNT and YYREEE (reference sequence). The junction had 4 bases not matched to a gene; V was cut back by 2 bases and J by 6 bases. The CDR3 region is CASSLQGGGQPQHF. The CDR3 DNA follows: TGTGCCAGCAGCTTACAGGGGGGCGGTCAGCCCCAGCATTTT.

Here the CDR3 reads CASRPAGGPGETQYF. CDR3 bases: TGTGCCAGCAGACCTGCCGGGGGGCCCGGGGAGACCCAGTACTTC. The chain joins TRBV6-5 to TRBJ2-5; tentatively, D is TRBD2 (7 bases). V lost 6 bases, J lost 5 bases, and 19 bases lay in between. This CDR3 has 15 residues. The germline V gene encodes CDR1 MNHEY and CDR2 SVGAGI.

The chain carries TRBV5-6 and TRBJ2-1, with 7 positions matching TRBD1. Germline CDR1 SGHDT, CDR2 YYEEEE. The length of the CDR3 is 14 residues. Trimming took 1 base from V and 4 from J; bases not matched to a gene: 2. CDR3 region: CASSLKGQYNEQFF. DNA of the CDR3: TGTGCCAGCAGCTTGAAGGGACAGTACAATGAGCAGTTCTTC. Full variable domain (missing parts from reference TRBV5-6 and TRBJ2-1): DAGVTQSPTHLIKTRGQQVTLRCSPKSGHDTVSWYQQALGQGPQFIFQYYEEEERQRGNFPDRFSGHQFPNYSSELNVNALLLGDSALYLCASSLKGQYNEQFFGPGTRLTVL.

This clone appeared a single time. V is TRBV2 and J is TRBJ1-2; D is perhaps TRBD1 (6 bases). Per germline, CDR1 SNHLY and CDR2 FYNNEI. Trimming left V 0 bases short and J 7 bases short, with 18 bases between. The CDR3 has 16 amino acids. The CDR3 reads CASSEARTAGVGGYTF. In nucleotides, the CDR3 is TGTGCCAGCAGTGAAGCGAGGACAGCCGGGGTTGGTGGCTACACCTTC.

The genes are TRBV10-3 and TRBJ2-3; TRBD1 is a possible D gene (6 bases). From germline, CDR1 is ENHRY and CDR2 SYGVKD. This CDR3 is 15 amino acids long. V lost 4 bases and J lost 0, with 11 bases in between. CDR3 DNA sequence: TGTGCCATCAGTGCCACAGGGTCTAGCACAGATACGCAGTATTTT. The encoded protein is CAISATGSSTDTQYF.

This clone was detected once. This chain uses TRBV7-2 with TRBJ1-2; TRBD1 might be the D (5 bases). Germline V gene data show CDR1 as SGHTA and CDR2 as FQGNSA. Trimming shortened V by 6 bases and J by 8 bases, and 16 bases separated the two germline ends. The CDR3 has 13 residues. The CDR3 loop reads CASRPGLKVGYTF. As DNA, the CDR3 is TGTGCCAGCAGGCCGGGACTCAAAGTGGGCTACACCTTC.

The chain couples TRBV7-8 to TRBJ2-7; D not resolved. From germline, CDR1 is SGHVS and CDR2 FQNEAQ. CDR3 size: 14 residues. Between the trimmed V and J ends, which lost 6 bases and 3 bases, there was a span of 15 bases. CDR3 bases: TGTGCCAGCAGTCAGTATGAGGCCAACTACGAGCAGTACTTC. It translates to CASSQYEANYEQYF.

Written as DNA, the CDR3 is TGTGCCACCAGCAGAGTTCGAGCGGGAGGGCCGCCAGATACGCAGTATTTT. Amino acid sequence: CATSRVRAGGPPDTQYF. This chain joins TRBV15 and TRBJ2-3, with 10 bases identical to TRBD2. Looked up from germline, CDR1 is LNHNV and CDR2 is YYDKDF (reference sequence). There are 17 residues in the CDR3. The V gene end was trimmed by 1 base and the J gene end by 4 bases; junction bases not matched to a gene: 8.

The chain couples TRBV29-1 to TRBJ2-1; D is unresolved. Trimming removed 6 bases from V and 5 bases from J, with 14 bases in between. CDR3 length equals 13 residues. Per germline, CDR1 SQVTM and CDR2 ANQGSEA. CDR3 amino acids: CSVRSGSNNEQFF. The CDR3 DNA follows: TGCAGCGTCCGTTCGGGTTCGAACAATGAGCAGTTCTTC.

This chain joins TRBV7-2 and TRBJ2-7; D is uncertain. V was shortened by 1 base and J by 0 bases, with 10 bases between the two germline ends. Germline CDR1 reads SGHTA; CDR2 reads FQGNSA. The CDR3 runs 15 residues. The CDR3 here is CASSLGGYSSYEQYF. DNA for the CDR3: TGTGCCAGCAGCTTAGGAGGTTATAGCTCCTACGAGCAGTACTTC.

This sequence joins TRBV5-6 and TRBJ1-1; D possibly corresponds to TRBD1 (5 bases). CDR1 and CDR2 (germline): SGHDT, YYEEEE. This CDR3 is built from 16 residues. V gave up 0 bases and J gave up 5 bases, with 17 bases separating them. CDR3 in amino acids: CASSLVGGKSLTEAFF. For the CDR3, the DNA is TGTGCCAGCAGCTTGGTCGGGGGGAAGAGCTTGACTGAAGCTTTCTTT. Full variable domain (rest looked up from reference TRBV5-6 and TRBJ1-1): DAGVTQSPTHLIKTRGQQVTLRCSPKSGHDTVSWYQQALGQGPQFIFQYYEEEERQRGNFPDRFSGHQFPNYSSELNVNALLLGDSALYLCASSLVGGKSLTEAFFGQGTRLTVV.

This clone was counted between two and nine times. The genes are TRBV6-5 and TRBJ1-1, with D perhaps TRBD1 (5 bases). The germline gives CDR1 MNHEY, CDR2 SVGAGI. Trimming took 7 bases from V and 0 from J, leaving 12 bases between them. The CDR3 length is 14 residues. CDR3 coding DNA: TGTGCCAGCAAAAAGGGGAGGTTGAACACTGAAGCTTTCTTT. This encodes CASKKGRLNTEAFF.

The V gene is TRBV7-2, the J gene TRBJ2-1; a weak D match, TRBD1 (5 bases). V lost 5 bases and J 9 bases, leaving 14 bases between the germline ends. The germline gives CDR1 SGHTA, CDR2 FQGNSA. The CDR3 length is 13 residues. Here the CDR3 reads CASSPRAQAEQFF. The DNA for the CDR3 is TGTGCCAGCAGCCCCAGGGCCCAGGCTGAGCAGTTCTTC.

V usage is TRBV9 and J usage is TRBJ1-2; D uncertain. This CDR3 contains 13 residues. Germline values: CDR1 SGDLS, CDR2 YYNGEE. With 4 bases removed from V and 4 bases from J, the gap between germline ends came to 11 bases. CDR3 coding DNA: TGTGCCAGCAGCCCGCTAGGAACCTATGGCTACACCTTC. Protein sequence: CASSPLGTYGYTF.

This rearrangement joins TRBV20-1 to TRBJ2-3; D is unresolved. The CDR3 is made up of 11 amino acids. Trimming removed 2 bases at V and 6 bases at J, with 6 bases between. CDR1 is DFQATT and CDR2 is SNEGSKA in the germline V gene (reference sequence). The CDR3 loop is CSARRADTQYF. The CDR3, as DNA: TGCAGTGCTAGAAGAGCCGATACGCAGTATTTT.

CDR3 in DNA: TGTGCCAGCAGCTTGAACAGCGGCCACCAAGAGACCCAGTACTTC. It encodes CASSLNSGHQETQYF. This sequence joins TRBV7-2 and TRBJ2-5, with a tentative D call TRBD2 (5 bases). The CDR3 is 15 residues long. The V and J ends lost 3 bases and 0 bases respectively, with 11 bases between them. The germline gives CDR1 SGHTA, CDR2 FQGNSA.

The chain has TRBV9 and TRBJ1-4; D is undetermined. This CDR3 region has 14 residues. Between the trimmed V and J ends, which lost 0 bases and 6 bases, there was a span of 9 bases. CDR1 and CDR2 (germline): SGDLS, YYNGEE. The CDR3 loop reads CASSVASGDEKLFF. The DNA of the CDR3 is TGTGCCAGCAGCGTAGCATCCGGGGATGAAAAACTGTTTTTT. Looking up the rest from reference TRBV9 and TRBJ1-4 gives the full variable domain: DSGVTQTPKHLITATGQRVTLRCSPRSGDLSVYWYQQSLDQGLQFLIQYYNGEERAKGNILERFSAQQFPDLHSELNLSSLELGDSALYFCASSVASGDEKLFFGSGTQLSVL.

The V and J genes are TRBV20-1 and TRBJ2-4; no clear D. CDR1 and CDR2 from the germline V gene are DFQATT and SNEGSKA (reference sequence). The CDR3 runs 11 residues. V dropped 0 bases and J dropped 7 bases, with 4 bases sitting between them. CDR3 sequence: CSAREQNIQYF. CDR3 coding DNA: TGCAGTGCTAGAGAGCAGAACATTCAGTACTTC.

This sequence joins TRBV10-2 and TRBJ2-1; 10 nucleotides match TRBD2. CDR1 and CDR2 (germline): WSHSY, SAAADI. Trimming took 4 bases from V and 7 from J; bases not matched to a gene: 7. The CDR3 is 15 residues long. The chain's CDR3 is CASSAVSGRGNEQFF. The CDR3 coding sequence is TGCGCCAGCAGTGCGGTAAGCGGGAGGGGTAATGAGCAGTTCTTC.

This clone came up once. The J gene is TRBJ2-1, the V gene TRBV7-8; 7 nucleotides line up with TRBD1. The germline V gene has CDR1 SGHVS and CDR2 FQNEAQ. With 4 bases clipped from V and 5 bases from J, the junction kept 8 bases outside the gene matches. The CDR3 loop spans 15 amino acids. The CDR3 coding sequence is TGTGCCAGCAGCTCCCGGACAGGCGGTCACAATGAGCAGTTCTTC. Its protein product is CASSSRTGGHNEQFF.

The chain employs TRBV18 and TRBJ2-1, with no clear D. Germline loops: CDR1 KGHSH, CDR2 LQKENI. The V end was cut by 1 base, the J end by 8 bases, with 9 bases between. The CDR3 runs to 13 residues. The CDR3 is CASSPLSPDEQFF. In DNA form, the CDR3 reads TGTGCCAGCTCACCACTGTCCCCCGATGAGCAGTTCTTC.

The chain couples TRBV5-1 to TRBJ2-7; TRBD2 matches 8 bases. The germline gives CDR1 SGHRS, CDR2 YFSETQ. CDR3 length: 18 amino acids. V trimming: 1 base; J trimming: 0 bases; junction bases outside the gene matches: 12. The CDR3 DNA sequence: TGCGCCAGCAGCTTGACGGCGGGGGGCCTCTCGAACTCCTACGAGCAGTACTTC. It yields the protein CASSLTAGGLSNSYEQYF.

This clone was detected a few times. The chain carries TRBV29-1 and TRBJ1-2, with D possibly being TRBD1 (6 bases). Germline V gene lookup returns CDR1 SQVTM and CDR2 ANQGSEA. The CDR3 consists of 12 residues. The V gene lost 6 bases and the J gene lost 12 bases, with 20 bases spanning the gap. The CDR3 region has the DNA TGCAGCGTGGAAAACAGGGAGGGGCGCGACACCTTC. Residues: CSVENREGRDTF.

V usage is TRBV5-4 and J usage is TRBJ1-6, with 9 positions matching TRBD1. Germline V lookup: CDR1 SGHNT, CDR2 YYREEE (reference sequence). Trimming cost V 4 bases and J 3 bases; bases outside gene matches: 5. There are 16 residues in the CDR3. CDR3 bases: TGTGCCAGCAGCCCAACAGGGGGCATCTATAATTCACCCCTCCACTTT. Protein: CASSPTGGIYNSPLHF.

The V and J genes are TRBV11-2 and TRBJ2-7; weak D call: TRBD2 (6 bases). Trimming shortened V by 0 bases and J by 0 bases, and 9 bases separated the two germline ends. Germline V gives CDR1 SGHAT, CDR2 FQNNGV. This CDR3 is 15 amino acids long. The CDR3 is CASSLELGGSYEQYF. Written as DNA, the CDR3 is TGTGCCAGCAGCTTAGAGTTGGGGGGCTCCTACGAGCAGTACTTC.

The rearrangement uses TRBV3-1 (or the pseudogene TRBV3-2) and TRBJ2-4, with TRBD1 as a possible D gene (6 bases). Germline values: CDR1 LGHDT, CDR2 YNNKEL (reference sequence). V lost 5 bases and J lost 3, with 11 bases in between. The CDR3 runs 14 residues. In nucleotides, the CDR3 is TGTGCCAGCAGCTTACAGGGCCACAAAAACATTCAGTACTTC. This codes for CASSLQGHKNIQYF.

The V and J genes are TRBV7-9 and TRBJ1-1; tentatively, D is TRBD1 (5 bases). The V and J ends lost 5 bases and 10 bases respectively, with 14 bases between them. The CDR3 has 12 residues. Germline CDR1 SEHNR, CDR2 FQNEAQ (reference sequence). The CDR3 here is CASSQGGAVAFF. DNA for the CDR3: TGTGCCAGCAGCCAGGGAGGAGCTGTAGCTTTCTTT.

This chain links TRBV7-2 with TRBJ2-1; TRBD1 might be the D (5 bases). The CDR3 totals 15 residues. V was pared by 1 base and J by 3 bases, with 10 bases between. The V gene's germline CDR1 is SGHTA and CDR2 FQGNSA. DNA of the CDR3: TGTGCCAGCAGCTTAGGAAGTGACAGCTACAATGAGCAGTTCTTC. This encodes CASSLGSDSYNEQFF.

V gene TRBV19 combines with J gene TRBJ1-4, with D possibly TRBD1 on 5 matching bases. Germline V gene sequence: CDR1 LNHDA, CDR2 SQIVND (reference sequence). Trimming pared 7 bases from V and 8 bases from J, leaving 14 bases between. The CDR3 consists of 13 residues. The CDR3 bases are TGTGCCAGTAAGCGGGGCAGAATCGAAAAACTGTTTTTT. Its protein is CASKRGRIEKLFF.